This T cell receptor (beta chain) emerged from a study of response to subunit inactivated influenza vaccine. TCRdb itself ran the RT-PCR reads through MiXCR, one entry per CDR3 protein. The sample holds roughly 570,000 distinct CDR3 sequences, 11% to 15% seen once. V gave up 1 base and J gave up 3 bases; unmatched junction bases: 4. The CDR3 is made up of 15 amino acids. Looked up from germline, CDR1 is DFQATT and CDR2 is SNEGSKA (reference sequence). This clonotype turned up a few times. The sample consisted of PBMCs from blood, taken approximately 13 days after vaccination. The receptor's source is a man aged 50 or older who received an inactivated influenza vaccine. The V gene is TRBV20-1, the J gene TRBJ1-4, with 8 bases matching TRBD1. In DNA form, the CDR3 reads TGCAGTGCTAGAGTCCCAGGGGGCGCTAATGAAAAACTGTTTTTT. As protein: CSARVPGGANEKLFF.